This entry lists 29 T cell receptor beta chains sequenced from one sample in a study of blood T cell repertoires in COVID-19. Assay: immunoSEQ multiplex PCR; the TCRdb copy retains only in-frame clones and omits some. The profile shows some 490,000 clones, roughly 88% of them singletons. Sample: peripheral blood. The receptors originated from a human donor in a cohort sampled during active COVID-19.

The rearrangement joins TRBV19 to TRBJ2-7; 8 nucleotides match TRBD2. CDR3 length: 15 residues. Germline trimming cut 5 bases from V and 2 bases from J; bases unmatched to any gene: 8. CDR1 is LNHDA, CDR2 SQIVND, per germline (reference sequence). The CDR3 DNA reads as TGTGCCAGTAGTCCCCGAGGAGCGGGAGCCTACGAGCAGTACTTC. Amino acids: CASSPRGAGAYEQYF.

Of note for this clone: Other nucleotide sequences in the sample specify the same CDR3. The chain combines TRBV28 with TRBJ2-5; perhaps TRBD2 as D (6 bases). V was cut by 6 bases and J by 3 bases, with 8 bases left in between. CDR1 MDHEN and CDR2 SYDVKM come from the germline V gene. The CDR3 contains 12 residues. The CDR3 spells CASRAGKETQYF. The CDR3 DNA is TGTGCCAGCAGGGCGGGAAAAGAGACCCAGTACTTC.

This rearrangement joins TRBV7-3 to TRBJ1-6, with TRBD1 as a possible D gene (6 bases). CDR1 is SGHTA and CDR2 is FQGTGA in the germline V gene. CDR3 length: 14 amino acids. Trimming shortened V by 5 bases and J by 9 bases, and 14 bases separated the two germline ends. In DNA, the CDR3 is TGTGCCAGCAGCGTTACAGGGTTCGGTTCACCCCTCCACTTT. This encodes CASSVTGFGSPLHF. Complete variable domain (other parts from reference TRBV7-3 and TRBJ1-6): GAGVSQTPSNKVTEKGKYVELRCDPISGHTALYWYRQSLGQGPEFLIYFQGTGAADDSGLPNDRFFAVRPEGSVSTLKIQRTERGDSAVYLCASSVTGFGSPLHFGNGTRLTVT.

The chain couples TRBV2 to TRBJ1-5, with D perhaps TRBD1 (5 bases). Trimming left V 7 bases short and J 9 bases short, with 22 bases between. Germline lookup yields CDR1 SNHLY and CDR2 FYNNEI. The CDR3 has 15 amino acids. In nucleotides, the CDR3 is TGTGCCAGCACGAATGGGGGGAAACAGAATGGGCCCCAGCATTTT. Encoded protein: CASTNGGKQNGPQHF.

The rearrangement links TRBV4-1 to TRBJ2-1; 8 positions match TRBD2. V was pared by 0 bases and J by 9 bases, with 13 bases of the junction left unmatched. The germline gives CDR1 MGHRA, CDR2 YSYEKL. The CDR3 is made up of 17 amino acids. The chain's CDR3 is CASSQESTSGVKGEQFF. The CDR3 DNA reads as TGCGCCAGCAGCCAAGAAAGCACTAGCGGAGTAAAGGGTGAGCAGTTCTTC.

This chain joins TRBV12-5 and TRBJ2-2, with 9 bases matching TRBD2. The CDR3 is made up of 17 amino acids. The V gene's germline CDR1 is LGHNT and CDR2 FRNRAP. J gave up 5 bases and V 4 bases, and 11 bases lay outside the gene matches. This CDR3 is CASGSWREGQVTGELFF. The CDR3 nucleotides read TGTGCTAGTGGTTCCTGGCGGGAGGGCCAAGTTACCGGGGAGCTGTTTTTT.

The chain links TRBV7-2 to TRBJ2-1, with 7 bases matching TRBD1. This CDR3 has 16 residues. Germline CDR1 SGHTA, CDR2 FQGNSA. Unmatched junction bases numbered 18, after V lost 4 bases and J lost 12 bases. CDR3 sequence reads: CASSWGSTGVGIGQFF. CDR3 DNA sequence: TGTGCCAGCAGCTGGGGGTCAACAGGGGTCGGTATCGGGCAGTTCTTC.

The chain joins TRBV4-2 to TRBJ2-1; 10 bases are shared with TRBD2. Germline CDR1 and CDR2: LGHNA and YNFKEQ. The length of the CDR3 is 16 residues. V shed 4 bases and J 0 bases; nucleotides not matched to a gene: 3. This chain's CDR3 is CASSLLAGGSYNEQFF. CDR3 bases: TGTGCCAGCAGCCTCTTAGCGGGAGGCTCCTACAATGAGCAGTTCTTC.

The chain has TRBV28 and TRBJ2-7, with D possibly matching TRBD2 (6 bases). This CDR3 has 13 amino acids. V was shortened by 7 bases and J by 5 bases, with 15 bases between the two germline ends. Germline V gene sequence: CDR1 MDHEN, CDR2 SYDVKM. The CDR3 nucleotides read TGTGCCAGCAACGGGGCAGGGAGGAACGAGCAGTACTTC. Translated, it gives CASNGAGRNEQYF.

J is TRBJ2-1 and V is TRBV4-3; 7 nucleotides match TRBD2. The V segment lost 4 bases and the J segment 7 bases; nucleotides outside the gene matches: 13. CDR1 and CDR2 (germline): LGHNA, YSLEER. The CDR3 covers 16 residues. As DNA, the CDR3 is TGCGCCAGCAGCCTCACTTGGGAGGGGCCAAATAATGAGCAGTTCTTC. It translates to CASSLTWEGPNNEQFF.

The rearrangement uses TRBV7-2 and TRBJ2-3; tentatively, D is TRBD1 (6 bases). Trimming took off 4 bases at V and 6 bases at J, with 11 bases between the two ends. The germline gives CDR1 SGHTA, CDR2 FQGNSA. The CDR3 extends over 13 amino acids. The CDR3 DNA reads TGTGCCAGCAGCTGGGGGCCGAGGGATACGCAGTATTTT. Translating gives CASSWGPRDTQYF. Supplemented by reference TRBV7-2 and TRBJ2-3, the full variable domain reads GAGVSQSPSNKVTEKGKDVELRCDPISGHTALYWYRQSLGQGLEFLIYFQGNSAPDKSGLPSDRFSAERTGGSVSTLTIQRTQQEDSAVYLCASSWGPRDTQYFGPGTRLTVL.

CDR3 DNA sequence: TGTGCCAGCAGCGGACTAGCGGGAGGGCCCAACGAGCAGTACTTC. Encoded protein: CASSGLAGGPNEQYF. The V gene is TRBV5-6, the J gene TRBJ2-7, with 15 bases identical to TRBD2. V shed 4 bases, J shed 5 bases, and the junction held 4 bases outside the gene matches. Germline CDR1 and CDR2: SGHDT and YYEEEE. CDR3 length: 15 amino acids.

The CDR3 loop is CASSERAATDTQYF. The CDR3 DNA reads as TGTGCCAGCAGTGAAAGAGCGGCCACAGATACGCAGTATTTT. V gene TRBV2 combines with J gene TRBJ2-3, with D possibly TRBD2 on 5 matching bases. Germline lookup yields CDR1 SNHLY and CDR2 FYNNEI. The V and J ends lost 2 bases and 2 bases respectively, with 8 bases between them. This CDR3 has 14 residues. The whole variable domain, filled in from reference TRBV2 and TRBJ2-3, reads EPEVTQTPSHQVTQMGQEVILRCVPISNHLYFYWYRQILGQKVEFLVSFYNNEISEKSEIFDDQFSVERPDGSNFTLKIRSTKLEDSAMYFCASSERAATDTQYFGPGTRLTVL.

This chain links TRBV6-5 with TRBJ2-3; no reliable D call. This CDR3 has 14 amino acids. Per germline, CDR1 MNHEY and CDR2 SVGAGI. Deletions cut 6 bases from V and 7 bases from J, with 17 bases between. CDR3 loop: CASRAGSGLYTQYF. For the CDR3, the DNA is TGTGCCAGCAGGGCAGGTTCAGGATTATATACGCAGTATTTT.

This rearrangement joins TRBV10-1 to TRBJ2-3, with D perhaps TRBD2 (6 bases). CDR1 is WNHNN and CDR2 is SYGVQD in the germline V gene (reference sequence). This CDR3 comprises 16 residues. Trimming removed 3 bases at V and 0 bases at J, with 13 bases between. The CDR3 spells CASSEGTRTSTDTQYF. The CDR3, as DNA: TGCGCCAGCAGTGAAGGGACTCGAACTAGCACAGATACGCAGTATTTT.

V gene TRBV27 combines with J gene TRBJ2-1; the D gene is possibly TRBD2 (6 bases). V gave up 2 bases and J gave up 8 bases, with 10 bases separating them. This CDR3 has 13 residues. The germline V gene encodes CDR1 MNHEY and CDR2 SMNVEV (reference sequence). CDR3 sequence (DNA): TGTGCCAGCAGTTTACGAGGGACTTATGAGCAGTTCTTC. Its protein is CASSLRGTYEQFF.

The chain joins TRBV30 to TRBJ2-2, with D possibly being TRBD2 (5 bases). The CDR3 runs to 14 residues. Trimming removed 0 bases from V and 1 base from J, with 6 bases in between. Germline CDR1 GTSNPN, CDR2 SVGIG (reference sequence). CDR3 sequence reads: CAWSVRGNTGELFF. DNA for the CDR3: TGTGCCTGGAGTGTACGGGGGAACACCGGGGAGCTGTTTTTT. Using reference TRBV30 and TRBJ2-2 for the parts outside the CDR3, the full variable domain is SQTIHQWPATLVQPVGSPLSLECTVEGTSNPNLYWYRQAAGRGLQLLFYSVGIGQISSEVPQNLSASRPQDRQFILSSKKLLLSDSGFYLCAWSVRGNTGELFFGEGSRLTVL.

The CDR3 here is CATGQGALAGELFF. CDR3 DNA: TGTGCCACCGGACAGGGGGCATTGGCCGGGGAGCTGTTTTTT. The rearrangement joins TRBV2 to TRBJ2-2; 11 bases are shared with TRBD1. Germline assignment: CDR1 SNHLY and CDR2 FYNNEI. V shed 10 bases and J 6 bases; nucleotides not matched to a gene: 7. This CDR3 is 14 amino acids long. Full variable domain (outside the CDR3, taken from reference TRBV2 and TRBJ2-2): EPEVTQTPSHQVTQMGQEVILRCVPISNHLYFYWYRQILGQKVEFLVSFYNNEISEKSEIFDDQFSVERPDGSNFTLKIRSTKLEDSAMYFCATGQGALAGELFFGEGSRLTVL.

The chain is built from TRBV10-2 and TRBJ1-5; D is unclear. Germline V CDR1 and CDR2: WSHSY, SAAADI. CDR3 length equals 14 residues. The V end lost 6 bases, the J end lost 0 bases, and 9 bases lay between the germline ends. Written as DNA, the CDR3 is TGCGCCAGCAGCAAAGCGAATAGCAATCAGCCCCAGCATTTT. Translating it yields CASSKANSNQPQHF.

This chain uses TRBV3-1 (or the pseudogene TRBV3-2) with TRBJ1-5; D is undetermined. The CDR3 covers 12 residues. V was cut by 4 bases and J by 5 bases, with 6 bases left in between. Germline V CDR1 and CDR2: LGHDT, YNNKEL (reference sequence). The CDR3: CASSPGHQPQHF. DNA of the CDR3: TGTGCCAGCAGCCCTGGGCATCAGCCCCAGCATTTT.

The rearrangement links TRBV28 to TRBJ2-7, with 9 bases matching TRBD2. The CDR3 is 15 residues long. The germline CDR1 and CDR2 sequences are MDHEN and SYDVKM. V gave up 8 bases and J gave up 3 bases; unmatched junction bases: 11. The CDR3: CASLGLALGHYEQYF. CDR3 bases: TGTGCCAGCTTGGGACTAGCCTTAGGACACTACGAGCAGTACTTC.

This clone showed up just once. The chain combines TRBV6-5 with TRBJ1-2, with 7 bases aligning to TRBD1. This CDR3 is built from 14 residues. Germline loops: CDR1 MNHEY, CDR2 SVGAGI. With 4 bases clipped from V and 8 bases from J, the junction kept 10 bases outside the gene matches. CDR3 amino acids: CASSSGTGQQGYTF. CDR3 DNA: TGTGCCAGCAGTTCTGGTACGGGACAGCAAGGCTACACCTTC.

This rearrangement joins TRBV7-3 to TRBJ1-2; 8 nucleotides agree with TRBD1. The V gene's germline CDR1 is SGHTA and CDR2 FQGTGA. V shed 3 bases, J shed 3 bases, and the junction held 6 bases outside the gene matches. The CDR3 spans 15 residues. In DNA, the CDR3 is TGTGCCAGCAGCTTGGACGGACAGGGACACTATGGCTACACCTTC. Its translation is CASSLDGQGHYGYTF.

J is TRBJ1-6 and V is TRBV25-1; 11 nucleotides align to TRBD1. This CDR3 is built from 17 residues. Germline loops: CDR1 MGHDK, CDR2 SYGVNS. V lost 0 bases and J lost 4; bases outside the gene matches: 2. CDR3 sequence (DNA): TGTGCCAGCAGTGAATATGGGACAGGGGGTTATAATTCACCCCTCCACTTT. It translates to CASSEYGTGGYNSPLHF.

This clone occurred once. The rearrangement links TRBV29-1 to TRBJ1-1, with 9 bases lining up with TRBD1. Germline assignment: CDR1 SQVTM and CDR2 ANQGSEA. The CDR3 contains 17 residues. J lost 1 base, V lost 0 bases, and 9 bases had no gene match. The CDR3 reads CSVEDLRTGVWNTEAFF. The CDR3 DNA sequence: TGCAGCGTTGAAGATCTACGGACAGGGGTTTGGAACACTGAAGCTTTCTTT.

This clone was picked up a small number of times. V usage is TRBV2 and J usage is TRBJ2-7; 9 bases align to TRBD2. This CDR3 contains 14 residues. The V segment lost 8 bases and the J segment 3 bases; nucleotides outside the gene matches: 8. Germline values: CDR1 SNHLY, CDR2 FYNNEI. The CDR3 sequence is CASAGGKWGYEQYF. The CDR3, as DNA: TGTGCCAGCGCGGGAGGGAAGTGGGGCTACGAGCAGTACTTC.

This rearrangement joins TRBV9 to TRBJ2-7; 8 bases fit TRBD2. The CDR3 consists of 15 residues. V dropped 4 bases and J dropped 3; count of bases not matched to a gene: 9. Germline CDR1 reads SGDLS; CDR2 reads YYNGEE. For the CDR3, the DNA is TGTGCCAGCAGCCCAACCGGGACTAGAATCTACGAGCAGTACTTC. It translates to CASSPTGTRIYEQYF.

This sequence joins TRBV7-2 and TRBJ2-1; a possible D gene is TRBD2 (6 bases). The CDR3 is 14 amino acids. CDR1 and CDR2 from the germline V gene are SGHTA and FQGNSA. V shed 5 bases and J shed 7 bases, with 15 bases lying between them. CDR3 nucleotides: TGTGCCAGCAGCCTCAACACCGGGACTAATGAGCAGTTCTTC. Amino acid sequence: CASSLNTGTNEQFF.

CDR3 coding DNA: TGCGCCAGCAGCCAAGATCGGGTTATAGAGGAACAGCCCCAGCATTTT. Translation: CASSQDRVIEEQPQHF. The chain carries TRBV4-1 and TRBJ1-5; unclear D gene. V dropped 0 bases and J dropped 7 bases, with 16 bases sitting between them. This CDR3 is 16 amino acids long. The germline gives CDR1 MGHRA, CDR2 YSYEKL.